These 16 T cell receptor beta chains were all obtained from the same sample, sequenced in a study of shared clonotypes between healthy human individuals. TCRdb keeps only in-frame clones here, not all; method: immunoSEQ multiplex PCR. This table holds some 2 million clones, less than 95% found once. In the naive CD8 group, cells lacked CD45RO and were positively selected for CCR7, so terminally differentiated effector memory CD45RA+ cells were left out. The sequenced sample was naive CD8+ T cells sorted from blood. These TCRs come from a man in his late teens or twenties in good health.

The rearrangement joins TRBV6-5 to TRBJ1-1, with D possibly being TRBD1 (5 bases). The CDR3 runs 13 residues. Germline assignment: CDR1 MNHEY and CDR2 SVGAGI. Trimming shortened V by 2 bases and J by 5 bases, and 9 bases separated the two germline ends. CDR3 protein: CASSYGTLTEAFF. CDR3 coding DNA: TGTGCCAGCAGTTACGGGACCCTAACTGAAGCTTTCTTT.

This clone was seen once. The chain couples TRBV12-5 to TRBJ2-7, with TRBD2 matching 7 bases. CDR1 is LGHNT, CDR2 FRNRAP, per germline. The CDR3 consists of 17 residues. V was pared by 1 base and J by 5 bases, with 14 bases of the junction left unmatched. This CDR3 reads CASGLGATSWEGHEQYF. DNA of the CDR3: TGTGCTAGTGGTTTGGGAGCCACTTCGTGGGAGGGCCACGAGCAGTACTTC.

This clone was recorded a few times. This chain joins TRBV6-1 and TRBJ1-6; no reliable D call. Germline V lookup: CDR1 MNHNS, CDR2 SASEGT. V dropped 1 base and J dropped 0 bases, with 7 bases sitting between them. This CDR3 spans 16 amino acids. DNA of the CDR3: TGTGCCAGCAGTGAAGAGGGTAGCTCCTATAATTCACCCCTCCACTTT. This translates into CASSEEGSSYNSPLHF.

This clone has a single count. The chain uses TRBV19 and TRBJ2-7; tentatively, D is TRBD1 or TRBD2 (6 bases each). CDR1 LNHDA and CDR2 SQIVND come from the germline V gene (reference sequence). V was clipped by 3 bases and J by 5 bases, with 17 bases between them. This CDR3 is 15 amino acids long. In DNA, the CDR3 is TGTGCCAGTAGTATGAGCGGTCCAGGGGAGGACGAGCAGTACTTC. This encodes CASSMSGPGEDEQYF.

The sample holds one count of this clone. The chain uses TRBV7-8 and TRBJ2-5; 9 positions agree with TRBD2. V was clipped by 4 bases and J by 2 bases; unmatched bases: 14. Germline V gene lookup returns CDR1 SGHVS and CDR2 FQNEAQ. The length of the CDR3 is 18 residues. The CDR3 loop is CASSSRLRPAGGQETQYF. CDR3 nucleotide sequence: TGTGCCAGCAGCTCACGACTGAGGCCAGCGGGGGGACAAGAGACCCAGTACTTC.

For the CDR3, the DNA is TGTGCCACCAGCAGAGATTGGGGAGAGGGCTCACCCCTCCACTTT. Protein: CATSRDWGEGSPLHF. V gene TRBV15 combines with J gene TRBJ1-6; unclear D gene. The CDR3 covers 15 residues. V was shortened by 0 bases and J by 10 bases, with 13 bases between the two germline ends. In germline, CDR1 is LNHNV, CDR2 YYDKDF (reference sequence).

In its sample, this clone was seen once. The V call is TRBV27, the J call TRBJ1-6; D uncertain. Per germline, CDR1 MNHEY and CDR2 SMNVEV (reference sequence). The V and J ends lost 3 bases and 8 bases respectively, with 14 bases between them. The CDR3 has 15 residues. The CDR3 DNA reads TGTGCCAGCAGTTTCCAAGGCCGGGCGGATTCACCCCTCCACTTT. Its translation is CASSFQGRADSPLHF.

The genes are TRBV15 and TRBJ2-7, with TRBD1 as a possible D gene (6 bases). Germline CDR1 is LNHNV and CDR2 is YYDKDF (reference sequence). The CDR3 runs 16 residues. V shed 3 bases and J shed 0 bases, with 15 bases lying between them. CDR3 bases: TGTGCCACCAGCAGTGAACGGGACATTATCTCCTACGAGCAGTACTTC. It translates to CATSSERDIISYEQYF.

V gene TRBV10-1 combines with J gene TRBJ2-7; the D is unclear. Germline CDR1 reads WNHNN; CDR2 reads SYGVQD (reference sequence). The CDR3 runs to 13 residues. Trimming left V 0 bases short and J 6 bases short, with 9 bases between. CDR3 in amino acids: CASSESTWGEQYF. The DNA for the CDR3 is TGCGCCAGCAGTGAGTCGACTTGGGGCGAGCAGTACTTC.

The chain has TRBV27 and TRBJ2-7, with D unresolved. CDR1 MNHEY and CDR2 SMNVEV come from the germline V gene (reference sequence). Trimming took 4 bases from V and 1 from J, leaving 11 bases between them. This CDR3 has 14 amino acids. The CDR3 reads CASSSIQVSYEQYF. The CDR3 DNA is TGTGCCAGCAGTTCAATTCAGGTTTCCTACGAGCAGTACTTC.

The V call is TRBV6-6, the J call TRBJ2-3, with 11 nucleotides matching TRBD2. Germline V gene sequence: CDR1 MNHNY, CDR2 SVGAGI (reference sequence). J was trimmed by 13 bases and V by 2 bases; bases with no gene match: 11. CDR3 length equals 15 residues. This CDR3 is CASSYLGVAGGPEYF. CDR3 DNA: TGTGCCAGCAGTTACCTCGGGGTAGCGGGGGGGCCTGAGTATTTT.

The genes are TRBV5-4 and TRBJ1-2; D may be TRBD1 (5 bases). Trimming cost V 0 bases and J 5 bases, with 11 bases left between them. The CDR3 runs 14 residues. Germline CDR1 reads SGHNT; CDR2 reads YYREEE (reference sequence). Here the CDR3 DNA reads TGTGCCAGCAGCTTGGCCGACAGAGGGTATGGCTACACCTTC. It translates to CASSLADRGYGYTF.

This rearrangement joins TRBV30 to TRBJ2-2; tentatively, D is TRBD2 (6 bases). The CDR3 contains 15 residues. From germline, CDR1 is GTSNPN and CDR2 SVGIG (reference sequence). V shed 2 bases and J shed 3 bases, with 13 bases lying between them. CDR3 protein: CAWSWVAEYTGELFF. The CDR3 coding sequence is TGTGCCTGGAGTTGGGTAGCGGAGTACACCGGGGAGCTGTTTTTT.

V gene TRBV29-1 combines with J gene TRBJ2-1; tentatively, D is TRBD1 or TRBD2 (6 bases each). Germline CDR1 SQVTM, CDR2 ANQGSEA. This CDR3 has 15 amino acids. Trimming removed 0 bases from V and 7 bases from J, with 16 bases in between. CDR3 residues: CSVEEVGGAQNEQFF. Here the CDR3 DNA reads TGCAGCGTTGAAGAAGTCGGGGGCGCGCAGAATGAGCAGTTCTTC.

Remarks on this clone: The same CDR3 can be traced to other DNA sequences in this sample. The V call is TRBV2, the J call TRBJ2-7; 7 bases line up with TRBD2. The V gene end was trimmed by 7 bases and the J gene end by 1 base; junction bases not matched to a gene: 4. This CDR3 is built from 13 residues. From germline, CDR1 is SNHLY and CDR2 FYNNEI. This chain's CDR3 is CASKAGTSYEQYF. In DNA form, the CDR3 reads TGTGCCAGCAAAGCGGGAACTTCCTACGAGCAGTACTTC.

To note about this clone: Lacking the conserved final phenylalanine or tryptophan, this CDR3 likely reflects a read error. It is unclear where the CDR3 begins or ends on the DNA, so no DNA is shown, and the CDR3 is as TCRdb lists it. V gene TRBV6-1 combines with J gene TRBJ1-6; whether TRBD1, the table's D call, matches the DNA was not checked. Germline V CDR1 and CDR2: MNHNS, SASEGT. Both ends counted, the CDR3 spans 9 residues. CDR3 in amino acids: CASRRTSFS.